These 26 T cell receptor beta chains were all obtained from the same sample, sequenced in a study of CD8 T cells in Susac syndrome. Reverse transcription used roughly 0.45 to 1 ug RNA and random hexamers. TCRdb itself ran the immunoSEQ multiplex PCR reads through MiXCR, one entry per CDR3 protein. Found here are approximately 150,000 distinct CDR3 sequences, approximately 93% of them singletons; the top ten hold around 0.1%. Sequences were obtained from CD4+ T cells from PBMCs. The receptors derive from a human donor with multiple sclerosis.

CDR3 sequence: CASSQVLGRDHEQYF. The CDR3 DNA follows: TGCGCCAGCAGCCAAGTCCTAGGACGGGACCACGAGCAGTACTTC. The chain uses TRBV4-3 and TRBJ2-7; D may correspond to TRBD1 or TRBD2 (5 bases each). Germline V gives CDR1 LGHNA, CDR2 YSLEER. V was shortened by 1 base and J by 5 bases, with 15 bases between the two germline ends. The CDR3 is 15 amino acids.

J is TRBJ1-4 and V is TRBV27; possible D gene TRBD1, 6 bases. V lost 0 bases and J 8 bases, leaving 13 bases between the germline ends. The CDR3 runs to 15 residues. In germline, CDR1 is MNHEY, CDR2 SMNVEV (reference sequence). CDR3 DNA: TGTGCCAGCAGTTTATCCATAGGGGGTAGAGAAAAACTGTTTTTT. Protein: CASSLSIGGREKLFF.

This sequence joins TRBV18 and TRBJ2-2; a weak D match, TRBD1 (6 bases). CDR1 is KGHSH, CDR2 LQKENI, per germline. V was cut by 5 bases and J by 4 bases, with 8 bases left in between. This CDR3 is 13 amino acids long. This chain's CDR3 is CASSSQGTGELFF. The CDR3 region has the DNA TGTGCCAGCTCATCACAGGGCACCGGGGAGCTGTTTTTT.

This chain joins TRBV20-1 and TRBJ2-7; TRBD2 agrees at 11 bases. The J segment lost 6 bases and the V segment lost 2 bases, leaving 9 bases of the junction unmatched. The CDR3 spans 15 residues. Germline lookup yields CDR1 DFQATT and CDR2 SNEGSKA (reference sequence). CDR3 DNA: TGCAGTGCTAGAATTAGCGGGAGGGGGCCCTTCGAGCAGTACTTC. As protein: CSARISGRGPFEQYF.

The V gene is TRBV18, the J gene TRBJ1-1, with 8 positions matching TRBD1. With V trimmed by 5 bases and J by 5 bases, 7 bases remained unmatched. This CDR3 comprises 14 residues. In germline, CDR1 is KGHSH, CDR2 LQKENI. The chain's CDR3 is CASSTGQGGTEAFF. The CDR3 DNA reads as TGTGCCAGCTCAACCGGACAGGGCGGGACTGAAGCTTTCTTT. Full variable domain (outside the CDR3, taken from reference TRBV18 and TRBJ1-1): NAGVMQNPRHLVRRRGQEARLRCSPMKGHSHVYWYRQLPEEGLKFMVYLQKENIIDESGMPKERFSAEFPKEGPSILRIQQVVRGDSAAYFCASSTGQGGTEAFFGQGTRLTVV.

The J gene is TRBJ1-1, the V gene TRBV5-1; a possible D gene is TRBD1 (5 bases). Germline CDR1 is SGHRS and CDR2 is YFSETQ. The CDR3 contains 15 residues. Deletions cut 0 bases from V and 7 bases from J, with 16 bases between. The chain's CDR3 is CASSLGREGLGEAFF. Written as DNA, the CDR3 is TGCGCCAGCAGCTTGGGACGGGAGGGGCTTGGTGAAGCTTTCTTT.

The gene calls are TRBV30 and TRBJ2-5; D ambiguous. From germline, CDR1 is GTSNPN and CDR2 SVGIG (reference sequence). The CDR3 loop spans 12 amino acids. Deletions cut 0 bases from V and 3 bases from J, with 5 bases between. CDR3 protein: CAWSVLEETQYF. In nucleotides, the CDR3 is TGTGCCTGGAGTGTACTTGAAGAGACCCAGTACTTC. Drawing the rest from reference TRBV30 and TRBJ2-5, the complete variable domain is SQTIHQWPATLVQPVGSPLSLECTVEGTSNPNLYWYRQAAGRGLQLLFYSVGIGQISSEVPQNLSASRPQDRQFILSSKKLLLSDSGFYLCAWSVLEETQYFGPGTRLLVL.

This clonotype has a handful of counts. The gene calls are TRBV18 and TRBJ2-7; 9 nucleotides match TRBD2. Germline CDR1 reads KGHSH; CDR2 reads LQKENI. This CDR3 has 12 residues. Germline trimming cut 3 bases from V and 6 bases from J; bases unmatched to any gene: 0. This chain's CDR3 is CASSPTSGEQYF. The DNA of the CDR3 is TGTGCCAGCTCACCGACTAGCGGCGAGCAGTACTTC.

The rearrangement uses TRBV5-1 and TRBJ1-2, with 7 bases identical to TRBD1. The CDR3 length is 14 residues. Unmatched junction bases numbered 7, after V lost 4 bases and J lost 4 bases. The germline V gene has CDR1 SGHRS and CDR2 YFSETQ. CDR3 DNA sequence: TGCGCCAGCAGCGTGGGACAGCCTAGCTATGGCTACACCTTC. It yields the protein CASSVGQPSYGYTF.

The table lists this clonotype with a few counts. The chain couples TRBV27 to TRBJ2-5, with D perhaps TRBD1 (5 bases). The CDR3 totals 13 residues. Trimming took off 2 bases at V and 1 base at J, with 5 bases between the two ends. Germline CDR1 and CDR2: MNHEY and SMNVEV (reference sequence). The CDR3 DNA sequence: TGTGCCAGCAGTTTAAGGGGCCAAGAGACCCAGTACTTC. It encodes CASSLRGQETQYF.

This chain connects TRBV10-3 to TRBJ1-2, with D possibly matching TRBD1 (5 bases). V was shortened by 11 bases and J by 7 bases, with 14 bases between the two germline ends. Germline CDR1 is ENHRY and CDR2 is SYGVKD. CDR3 length equals 11 residues. CDR3 residues: CAAAGGVGYTF. CDR3 bases: TGTGCCGCAGCTGGAGGGGTTGGCTACACCTTC.

J is TRBJ1-4 and V is TRBV4-3, with TRBD1 matching 8 bases. The trim removed 0 bases at V and 5 bases at J, leaving 8 bases unmatched. The CDR3 consists of 17 residues. In germline, CDR1 is LGHNA, CDR2 YSLEER. The CDR3 loop is CASSQDRTGTENEKLFF. CDR3 nucleotides: TGCGCCAGCAGCCAAGATCGGACAGGGACAGAGAATGAAAAACTGTTTTTT.

The chain uses TRBV7-3 and TRBJ2-5; 11 bases match TRBD1. V lost 4 bases, J lost 5 bases, and 0 bases stayed unmatched. The CDR3 consists of 13 residues. Per the germline V gene, CDR1 is SGHTA and CDR2 is FQGTGA. Here the CDR3 DNA reads TGTGCCAGCAGCTGGACAGGGGGCGAGACCCAGTACTTC. Amino acid sequence: CASSWTGGETQYF. The whole variable domain, remainder taken from reference TRBV7-3 and TRBJ2-5, is GAGVSQTPSNKVTEKGKYVELRCDPISGHTALYWYRQSLGQGPEFLIYFQGTGAADDSGLPNDRFFAVRPEGSVSTLKIQRTERGDSAVYLCASSWTGGETQYFGPGTRLLVL.

The chain couples TRBV10-1 to TRBJ2-2; D uncertain. The CDR3 totals 14 residues. CDR1 WNHNN and CDR2 SYGVQD come from the germline V gene (reference sequence). The germline V and J ends were trimmed by 2 bases and 4 bases, with 8 bases remaining between them. For the CDR3, the DNA is TGCGCCAGCAGTGAGCCGGGTTCCACCGGGGAGCTGTTTTTT. Its protein is CASSEPGSTGELFF.

The chain employs TRBV18 and TRBJ2-7; the match to TRBD2 covers 10 bases. The J segment lost 4 bases and the V segment lost 4 bases, leaving 4 bases of the junction unmatched. The germline CDR1 and CDR2 sequences are KGHSH and LQKENI. CDR3 size: 14 residues. The chain's CDR3 is CASSQREGEYEQYF. The CDR3 DNA sequence: TGTGCCAGCTCACAGCGGGAGGGCGAGTACGAGCAGTACTTC.

V is TRBV24-1 and J is TRBJ2-2, with D unclear. The germline V and J ends were trimmed by 5 bases and 4 bases, with 7 bases remaining between them. This CDR3 contains 13 residues. Germline assignment: CDR1 KGHDR and CDR2 SFDVKD. CDR3 nucleotide sequence: TGTGCCACCAGTGCTTATGGCACCGGGGAGCTGTTTTTT. Its protein product is CATSAYGTGELFF.

The chain uses TRBV12-3 or TRBV12-4 and TRBJ1-2; D is perhaps TRBD1 (6 bases). This CDR3 is built from 13 residues. V lost 2 bases and J lost 8, with 12 bases in between. CDR3 loop: CASSLSGVRGYTF. CDR3 nucleotide sequence: TGTGCCAGCAGTTTATCAGGGGTTCGAGGCTACACCTTC.

This clonotype has a handful of counts. The chain has TRBV29-1 and TRBJ2-1; maybe TRBD2 (5 bases). This CDR3 has 15 residues. Germline lookup yields CDR1 SQVTM and CDR2 ANQGSEA. The V end was cut by 1 base, the J end by 0 bases, with 10 bases between. The CDR3 DNA follows: TGCAGCGTTGAAGGGTATGGGAGCTCCTACAATGAGCAGTTCTTC. It codes for CSVEGYGSSYNEQFF.

The chain has TRBV19 and TRBJ1-2; 8 nucleotides line up with TRBD1. V lost 8 bases, J lost 8 bases, and 10 bases stayed unmatched. This CDR3 is 13 amino acids long. Germline V CDR1 and CDR2: LNHDA, SQIVND (reference sequence). The CDR3 here is CASAVQGAGGYTF. The DNA for the CDR3 is TGTGCCAGTGCTGTCCAGGGGGCTGGCGGCTACACCTTC.

This clonotype was observed a few times. The chain couples TRBV4-1 to TRBJ2-1; a weak D match, TRBD1 (6 bases). The CDR3 is 16 residues long. V was trimmed by 0 bases and J by 8 bases, leaving 17 bases between them. Germline assignment: CDR1 MGHRA and CDR2 YSYEKL. CDR3 region: CASSQDPVRGMDEQFF. CDR3 DNA: TGCGCCAGCAGCCAAGATCCGGTCAGGGGCATGGATGAGCAGTTCTTC.

This sequence joins TRBV9 and TRBJ1-5, with 7 bases lining up with TRBD1. The CDR3 extends over 15 amino acids. CDR1 is SGDLS, CDR2 YYNGEE, per germline. The junction had 5 bases not matched to a gene; V was cut back by 0 bases and J by 5 bases. The DNA of the CDR3 is TGTGCCAGCAGCGTAGATGGGACAGAGGATCAGCCCCAGCATTTT. As protein: CASSVDGTEDQPQHF.

V is TRBV11-1 and J is TRBJ2-7; the match to TRBD1 covers 7 bases. CDR3 length: 14 amino acids. Germline V gene lookup returns CDR1 SGHAT and CDR2 FQDESV (reference sequence). V lost 5 bases to trimming and J lost 4 bases; unmatched junction nucleotides: 8. CDR3 amino acids: CASSTWDREYEQYF. CDR3 bases: TGTGCCAGCAGCACTTGGGACAGAGAATACGAGCAGTACTTC.

The chain uses TRBV5-1 and TRBJ2-7, with 9 bases that match TRBD2. This CDR3 has 16 residues. Germline CDR1 SGHRS, CDR2 YFSETQ. V lost 0 bases to trimming and J lost 2 bases; unmatched junction nucleotides: 6. The DNA of the CDR3 is TGCGCCAGCAGCTTGGCCAATGCGGGGGGGGCCTACGAGCAGTACTTC. Translated: CASSLANAGGAYEQYF. The whole variable domain, remainder taken from reference TRBV5-1 and TRBJ2-7, is KAGVTQTPRYLIKTRGQQVTLSCSPISGHRSVSWYQQTPGQGLQFLFEYFSETQRNKGNFPGRFSGRQFSNSRSEMNVSTLELGDSALYLCASSLANAGGAYEQYFGPGTRLTVT.

The J gene is TRBJ2-2, the V gene TRBV28; D unclear. This CDR3 is 15 amino acids long. V was trimmed by 7 bases and J by 2 bases, leaving 14 bases between them. Germline CDR1 and CDR2: MDHEN and SYDVKM. The CDR3 coding sequence is TGTGCCAGCACCAACACCCACATAAACACCGGGGAGCTGTTTTTT. Translation: CASTNTHINTGELFF.

In its sample, this clonotype was seen once. The rearrangement uses TRBV6-5 and TRBJ2-7; 8 bases are shared with TRBD1. Trimming removed 5 bases from V and 4 bases from J; junction bases left unmatched: 7. The germline gives CDR1 MNHEY, CDR2 SVGAGI. CDR3 length: 14 residues. CDR3 sequence reads: CASSRTGQGYEQYF. The CDR3, as DNA: TGTGCCAGCAGTCGGACAGGGCAGGGATACGAGCAGTACTTC.

The genes are TRBV9 and TRBJ2-3; tentative D call: TRBD1 (5 bases). Trimming removed 0 bases from V and 3 bases from J, with 8 bases in between. The CDR3 loop spans 14 amino acids. In germline, CDR1 is SGDLS, CDR2 YYNGEE. This CDR3 is CASSVVGATDTQYF. The CDR3 DNA reads TGTGCCAGCAGCGTAGTAGGGGCGACAGATACGCAGTATTTT.